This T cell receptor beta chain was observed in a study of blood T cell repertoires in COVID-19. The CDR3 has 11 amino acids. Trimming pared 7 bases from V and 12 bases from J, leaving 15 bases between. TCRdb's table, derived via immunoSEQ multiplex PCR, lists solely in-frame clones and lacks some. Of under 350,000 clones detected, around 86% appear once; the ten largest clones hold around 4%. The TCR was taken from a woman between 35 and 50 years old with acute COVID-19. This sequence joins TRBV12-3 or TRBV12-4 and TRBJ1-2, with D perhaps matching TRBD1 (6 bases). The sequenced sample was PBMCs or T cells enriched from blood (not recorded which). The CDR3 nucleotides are TGTGCCAGCACCCGAGGGGGTGGGGACACCTTC. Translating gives CASTRGGGDTF.